A single sample is the source of the 31 T cell receptor beta chains below, sequenced in a study of cytomegalovirus exposure and HLA in healthy donors. Both 60 Vbeta primers and 13 Jbeta primers went into the PCR. Profiling relied on immunoSEQ multiplex PCR, and the TCRdb table lists in-frame clones only, not all of them. The sample has over 150,000 clones, around 80% seen once. The sample taken for sequencing was PBMCs. These receptors were collected from a young man in good health and CMV-seropositive.

The chain combines TRBV27 with TRBJ2-3, with 8 bases aligning to TRBD2. The germline V gene encodes CDR1 MNHEY and CDR2 SMNVEV (reference sequence). The V gene end was trimmed by 1 base and the J gene end by 0 bases; junction bases not matched to a gene: 21. The CDR3 spans 22 residues. The CDR3 DNA is TGTGCCAGCAGTTTATTCGGTCCGGGGTTGAGCGGGGGCCACCGTAGCACAGATACGCAGTATTTT. Translated, it gives CASSLFGPGLSGGHRSTDTQYF.

V gene TRBV7-3 combines with J gene TRBJ2-7; TRBD1 matches 10 bases. Germline CDR1 and CDR2: SGHTA and FQGTGA. J was trimmed by 1 base and V by 7 bases; bases with no gene match: 13. The CDR3 length is 17 residues. For the CDR3, the DNA is TGTGCCAGCACCGTCCGGGACAGGGGTAGTAGGTCCTACGAGCAGTACTTC. Protein: CASTVRDRGSRSYEQYF.

The chain employs TRBV5-1 and TRBJ2-7, with D perhaps TRBD1 (5 bases). V dropped 4 bases and J dropped 5 bases, with 16 bases sitting between them. The germline gives CDR1 SGHRS, CDR2 YFSETQ. This CDR3 is 14 amino acids long. Here the CDR3 DNA reads TGCGCCAGCAGCAAGACAGCTTCAGGCGACGAGCAGTACTTC. It encodes CASSKTASGDEQYF.

The chain uses TRBV7-8 and TRBJ2-1, with a weak D call TRBD1 (6 bases). Germline CDR1 and CDR2: SGHVS and FQNEAQ. V dropped 5 bases and J dropped 3 bases, with 17 bases sitting between them. The CDR3 consists of 16 residues. CDR3 DNA sequence: TGTGCCAGCAGCCTTAACCCGGGACACAACTACAATGAGCAGTTCTTC. This encodes CASSLNPGHNYNEQFF. Complete variable domain (other parts from reference TRBV7-8 and TRBJ2-1): GAGVSQSPRYKVAKRGQDVALRCDPISGHVSLFWYQQALGQGPEFLTYFQNEAQLDKSGLPSDRFFAERPEGSVSTLKIQRTQQEDSAVYLCASSLNPGHNYNEQFFGPGTRLTVL.

The chain carries TRBV7-2 and TRBJ1-2; the D gene is possibly TRBD1 (5 bases). V lost 5 bases and J 9 bases, leaving 25 bases between the germline ends. Germline CDR1 reads SGHTA; CDR2 reads FQGNSA. This CDR3 contains 16 residues. DNA for the CDR3: TGTGCCAGCAGCCGCGACAGCTCCCTGGCTACTTCGCGCTACACCTTC. Translated, it gives CASSRDSSLATSRYTF. The variable domain in full, with the rest retrieved from reference TRBV7-2 and TRBJ1-2, is GAGVSQSPSNKVTEKGKDVELRCDPISGHTALYWYRQSLGQGLEFLIYFQGNSAPDKSGLPSDRFSAERTGGSVSTLTIQRTQQEDSAVYLCASSRDSSLATSRYTFGSGTRLTVV.

A note on this clone: Because it lacks the conserved phenylalanine or tryptophan at the end, this CDR3 is likely a read error. The chain couples TRBV7-9 to TRBJ1-2; a possible D gene is TRBD1 (6 bases). The CDR3 is 14 residues long. Germline V gene data show CDR1 as SEHNR and CDR2 as FQNEAQ (reference sequence). The germline V and J ends were trimmed by 5 bases and 2 bases, with 12 bases remaining between them. In nucleotides, the CDR3 is TGTGCCAGCAGCCTAGGACAGAAAAACTATGGCTACACCCTC. Translating gives CASSLGQKNYGYTL.

The genes are TRBV25-1 and TRBJ2-1; 15 bases align to TRBD2. Germline CDR1 MGHDK, CDR2 SYGVNS. CDR3 length: 15 amino acids. V gave up 6 bases and J gave up 9 bases; unmatched junction bases: 6. This CDR3 is CASSRTSGRAAEQFF. The CDR3, as DNA: TGTGCCAGCAGCCGGACTAGCGGGAGGGCCGCTGAGCAGTTCTTC.

The CDR3 DNA sequence: TGTGCCAGTAACAGGGCCTATAATCAGCCCCAGCATTTT. It translates to CASNRAYNQPQHF. The J gene is TRBJ1-5, the V gene TRBV19, with D perhaps matching TRBD1 (6 bases). The CDR3 extends over 13 amino acids. Trimming shortened V by 7 bases and J by 4 bases, and 11 bases separated the two germline ends. Germline assignment: CDR1 LNHDA and CDR2 SQIVND (reference sequence). Filled out from reference TRBV19 and TRBJ1-5, the complete variable domain reads DGGITQSPKYLFRKEGQNVTLSCEQNLNHDAMYWYRQDPGQGLRLIYYSQIVNDFQKGDIAEGYSVSREKKESFPLTVTSAQKNPTAFYLCASNRAYNQPQHFGDGTRLSIL.

The V and J genes are TRBV7-2 and TRBJ1-4; D might be TRBD1 (5 bases). The CDR3 contains 16 residues. In germline, CDR1 is SGHTA, CDR2 FQGNSA. V dropped 1 base and J dropped 7 bases, with 16 bases sitting between them. DNA for the CDR3: TGTGCCAGCAGCTTAGGTTGGGGGGGGGATCCTGAAAAACTGTTTTTT. It is translated as CASSLGWGGDPEKLFF. Using reference TRBV7-2 and TRBJ1-4 for the parts outside the CDR3, the full variable domain is GAGVSQSPSNKVTEKGKDVELRCDPISGHTALYWYRQSLGQGLEFLIYFQGNSAPDKSGLPSDRFSAERTGGSVSTLTIQRTQQEDSAVYLCASSLGWGGDPEKLFFGSGTQLSVL.

This sequence joins TRBV21-1 and TRBJ1-2; TRBD1, as called in the table, went unchecked against the DNA. TRBV21-1 is tagged as a pseudogene. This CDR3 spans 15 amino acids. CDR3 nucleotide sequence: TGTGCCAGCAGCGATCCCACCGGGACAGACTATGGCTACACCTTC. Its protein is CASSDPTGTDYGYTF.

The rearrangement uses TRBV12-5 and TRBJ2-3; the D gene is possibly TRBD2 (5 bases). CDR1 LGHNT and CDR2 FRNRAP come from the germline V gene. The CDR3 is made up of 14 amino acids. Trimming pared 5 bases from V and 4 bases from J, leaving 13 bases between. CDR3 nucleotides: TGTGCTAGTGGTCCTTCACGGGGATCAGATACGCAGTATTTT. The encoded protein is CASGPSRGSDTQYF.

About this clone: The junction departs from germline at one end; a sequencing error may be responsible. This chain uses TRBV9 with TRBJ2-2; D is unclear. The CDR3 runs 15 residues. Per the germline V gene, CDR1 is SGDLS and CDR2 is YYNGEE. This chain's CDR3 is CVSTPLSANTGELFF. The CDR3 nucleotides are TGTGTCAGCACCCCGTTATCCGCGAACACCGGGGAGCTGTTTTTT.

The chain has TRBV19 and TRBJ1-1; D may be TRBD1 (6 bases). Trimming took 3 bases from V and 4 from J, leaving 9 bases between them. This CDR3 is built from 13 residues. From germline, CDR1 is LNHDA and CDR2 SQIVND (reference sequence). The CDR3 reads CASSISGVTEAFF. Written as DNA, the CDR3 is TGTGCCAGTAGTATCTCAGGGGTCACTGAAGCTTTCTTT.

The chain couples TRBV7-9 to TRBJ1-2; D is perhaps TRBD1 (5 bases). With 1 base removed from V and 6 bases from J, the gap between germline ends came to 12 bases. CDR1 and CDR2 from the germline V gene are SEHNR and FQNEAQ (reference sequence). This CDR3 spans 14 amino acids. CDR3 loop: CASSLGQGPHGYTF. In nucleotides, the CDR3 is TGTGCCAGCAGCTTAGGTCAGGGCCCGCATGGCTACACCTTC.

This rearrangement joins TRBV7-2 to TRBJ1-3, with D perhaps TRBD1 (6 bases). Germline CDR1 reads SGHTA; CDR2 reads FQGNSA. V lost 1 base and J lost 6, with 13 bases in between. This CDR3 is 15 amino acids long. CDR3 residues: CASSLGPRGTNTIYF. CDR3 nucleotide sequence: TGTGCCAGCAGCTTAGGACCCAGGGGCACAAACACCATATATTTT.

V usage is TRBV18 and J usage is TRBJ1-1, with D maybe TRBD1 (5 bases). Trimming took off 4 bases at V and 0 bases at J, with 27 bases between the two ends. The germline gives CDR1 KGHSH, CDR2 LQKENI. The CDR3 extends over 20 amino acids. The CDR3 DNA reads as TGTGCCAGCTCACGGCGCCCCGGGGGGGTGCTAGGGCGATTGAACACTGAAGCTTTCTTT. It is translated as CASSRRPGGVLGRLNTEAFF.

This chain joins TRBV6-1 and TRBJ2-5; tentatively, D is TRBD1 (6 bases). V dropped 6 bases and J dropped 5 bases, with 7 bases sitting between them. CDR3 length: 11 amino acids. Germline V gives CDR1 MNHNS, CDR2 SASEGT. The CDR3 loop reads CASRQGETQYF. The CDR3 DNA reads TGTGCCAGCAGGCAGGGGGAGACCCAGTACTTC.

J is TRBJ2-7 and V is TRBV27, with 8 positions matching TRBD1. Germline V CDR1 and CDR2: MNHEY, SMNVEV (reference sequence). The V segment lost 2 bases and the J segment 2 bases; nucleotides outside the gene matches: 5. CDR3 length equals 15 residues. The chain's CDR3 is CASSLLRQGTYEQYF. CDR3 nucleotides: TGTGCCAGCAGTTTACTCAGACAGGGGACCTACGAGCAGTACTTC.

The chain recombines TRBV5-4 with TRBJ1-2; 8 positions match TRBD1. The V segment lost 4 bases and the J segment 2 bases; nucleotides outside the gene matches: 10. Germline-derived CDR1 and CDR2 are SGHNT and YYREEE (reference sequence). The CDR3 totals 16 residues. The CDR3: CASSPGQASGNYGYTF. Written as DNA, the CDR3 is TGTGCCAGCAGCCCGGGACAGGCTAGTGGGAACTATGGCTACACCTTC.

The chain recombines TRBV7-8 with TRBJ2-5; 11 nucleotides line up with TRBD2. Near its end, the DNA agrees better with TRBJ2-7, so the J call may be wrong. The CDR3 has 16 amino acids. CDR1 is SGHVS, CDR2 FQNEAQ, per germline. In nucleotides, the CDR3 is TGTGCCAGCAGCTTAAGTACTAGCGGGAGTCGAAACGAGCAGTACTTC. Translation gives CASSLSTSGSRNEQYF.

This clone was observed once. The chain recombines TRBV15 with TRBJ2-7; 11 nucleotides agree with TRBD2. With 1 base clipped from V and 6 bases from J, the junction kept 8 bases outside the gene matches. The germline V gene encodes CDR1 LNHNV and CDR2 YYDKDF (reference sequence). The CDR3 has 16 residues. Written as DNA, the CDR3 is TGTGCCACCAGCAGAGGCTCACTAGCGGGGGTAGCCGAGCAGTACTTC. Protein: CATSRGSLAGVAEQYF. The full variable domain, with the rest looked up from reference TRBV15 and TRBJ2-7, is DAMVIQNPRYQVTQFGKPVTLSCSQTLNHNVMYWYQQKSSQAPKLLFHYYDKDFNNEADTPDNFQSRRPNTSFCFLDIRSPGLGDTAMYLCATSRGSLAGVAEQYFGPGTRLTVT.

The chain recombines TRBV6-1 with TRBJ1-5; weak D call: TRBD1 (6 bases). This CDR3 is built from 15 residues. Germline assignment: CDR1 MNHNS and CDR2 SASEGT. V gave up 0 bases and J gave up 6 bases, with 12 bases separating them. Here the CDR3 reads CASSEAPQGFQPQHF. CDR3 nucleotide sequence: TGTGCCAGCAGTGAAGCGCCTCAGGGGTTTCAGCCCCAGCATTTT.

In regard to this clone: The junction departs from the called germline gene at one end, perhaps through a read error. This chain joins TRBV5-1 and TRBJ2-4, with TRBD1 matching over 9 bases. Germline CDR1 reads SGHRS; CDR2 reads YFSETQ. This CDR3 is built from 16 residues. The CDR3 sequence: CASSPGQGLAKNSQYF. Here the CDR3 DNA reads TGCGCCAGCAGCCCCGGACAGGGGTTAGCCAAAAACAGTCAGTACTTC. Variable domain in full (rest from reference TRBV5-1 and TRBJ2-4): KAGVTQTPRYLIKTRGQQVTLSCSPISGHRSVSWYQQTPGQGLQFLFEYFSETQRNKGNFPGRFSGRQFSNSRSEMNVSTLELGDSALYLCASSPGQGLAKNSQYFGAGTRLSVL.

This clone has just a few counts. The chain couples TRBV13 to TRBJ2-7, with D tentatively TRBD2 (7 bases). The CDR3 totals 15 residues. Trimming took off 5 bases at V and 7 bases at J, with 21 bases between the two ends. Germline V gene lookup returns CDR1 PRHDT and CDR2 FYEKMQ (reference sequence). CDR3 in DNA: TGTGCCAGCAGCCCGGGGGGCGCAGGGGCCTTGGAGCAGTACTTC. It encodes CASSPGGAGALEQYF.

The CDR3 DNA follows: TGTGCCAGCAATTCGCTAGGACTAGCGGGAGAAGAGAATGAGCAGTTCTTC. Residues: CASNSLGLAGEENEQFF. The chain has TRBV5-4 and TRBJ2-1; 13 positions agree with TRBD2. V gave up 6 bases and J gave up 7 bases; unmatched junction bases: 13. Germline V lookup: CDR1 SGHNT, CDR2 YYREEE (reference sequence). This CDR3 region has 17 residues.

The V and J genes are TRBV7-9 and TRBJ2-5, with 7 bases aligning to TRBD1. The germline CDR1 and CDR2 sequences are SEHNR and FQNEAQ (reference sequence). V gave up 5 bases and J gave up 2 bases; unmatched junction bases: 5. This CDR3 region has 14 residues. In nucleotides, the CDR3 is TGTGCCAGCAGCACGTGGGACAGTCAAGAGACCCAGTACTTC. Translated, it gives CASSTWDSQETQYF.

This chain connects TRBV5-4 to TRBJ2-7, with D tentatively TRBD1 (6 bases). Germline CDR1 is SGHNT and CDR2 is YYREEE (reference sequence). This CDR3 has 15 amino acids. Trimming removed 4 bases at V and 2 bases at J, with 16 bases between. CDR3 loop: CASSQGPGETYEQYF. In DNA, the CDR3 is TGTGCCAGCAGCCAGGGCCCAGGGGAGACCTACGAGCAGTACTTC.

This clone has a handful of counts. The chain is built from TRBV4-1 and TRBJ2-7; 9 nucleotides agree with TRBD2. V lost 5 bases to trimming and J lost 0 bases; unmatched junction nucleotides: 5. This CDR3 contains 15 residues. The V gene's germline CDR1 is MGHRA and CDR2 YSYEKL. The CDR3 protein is CASSILAGFSYEQYF. CDR3 coding DNA: TGCGCCAGCAGCATTCTAGCGGGGTTCTCCTACGAGCAGTACTTC.

The chain combines TRBV6-1 with TRBJ1-4; the D is unclear. This CDR3 comprises 12 residues. In germline, CDR1 is MNHNS, CDR2 SASEGT. Trimming shortened V by 4 bases and J by 15 bases, and 15 bases separated the two germline ends. CDR3 nucleotides: TGTGCCAGCAGTGCCAACACCTTTTATATGTTTTTT. Translation: CASSANTFYMFF.

The chain is built from TRBV30 and TRBJ1-1, with D uncertain. Germline lookup yields CDR1 GTSNPN and CDR2 SVGIG (reference sequence). The CDR3 totals 13 residues. The V end lost 1 base, the J end lost 3 bases, and 9 bases lay between the germline ends. The CDR3 sequence is CAWSGQWYTEAFF. The CDR3 DNA sequence: TGTGCCTGGAGTGGGCAGTGGTACACTGAAGCTTTCTTT.

In this sample, this clone turned up once. The chain uses TRBV29-1 and TRBJ1-6; 10 bases are a match to TRBD1. CDR1 and CDR2 (germline): SQVTM, ANQGSEA. V lost 5 bases and J lost 7; bases outside the gene matches: 11. CDR3 length: 16 amino acids. CDR3 sequence reads: CSVSSTPGQGNSPLHF. CDR3 nucleotide sequence: TGCAGCGTTTCCTCTACTCCGGGACAGGGGAATTCACCCCTCCACTTT.